This TCR beta chain derives from a study of blood T cell repertoires in COVID-19. On the study more broadly: Acute-phase and convalescent COVID-19 samples originated in the United States, Italy and Spain. PBMCs, B-cell-depleted T cells, or T cells were the source of the cDNA or gDNA that made up the material.

Authors' data handling: Scientists estimated how many nucleated cells there were by amplifying reference gene primers. Sequencing used immunoSEQ multiplex PCR; TCRdb keeps in-frame clones, though not all of them. D and trimming come from the DNA, and the V and J calls and clone size come from that table. The repertoire holds around 250,000 clones, with 80% to 90% as singletons. The sequenced sample consisted of peripheral blood. The TCR sequence derives from a woman aged 25 to 39 with active or convalescent COVID-19.

The CDR3 here is CASSPGTGGRNTEAFF. The CDR3 bases are TGTGCCAGCAGCCCCGGGACAGGGGGAAGAAACACTGAAGCTTTCTTT. The chain combines TRBV9 with TRBJ1-1, with 11 bases aligning to TRBD1. With V trimmed by 4 bases and J by 2 bases, 7 bases remained unmatched. CDR3 length equals 16 residues. Germline V gene lookup returns CDR1 SGDLS and CDR2 YYNGEE.